The clone carrying this T cell receptor beta chain has ten or more counts. Time point noted: persistent/refractory GD, antithyroid drugs over 5 years with positive TRAb. PBMC RNA served as the TCR library source. This record comes from a study of regulatory T cells in long-lasting Graves disease. Study in general: Persistence in Graves' disease denoted antithyroid drug use beyond 5 years alongside positive TSH receptor antibodies.

Libraries of TCR beta came from iRepertoire HTBI primers plus Arm-PCR of CDR3 regions. TCRdb re-derived calls from the multiplex PCR reads in MiXCR, one entry per CDR3 protein. This sample has around 510,000 distinct CDR3 sequences, with more than 20% found just once. There are 16 residues in the CDR3. V lost 1 base, J lost 3 bases, and 7 bases stayed unmatched. The germline CDR1 and CDR2 sequences are MNHEY and SVGEGT. The material sequenced was peripheral blood mononuclear cells (PBMCs), taken when the disease was refractory, from a patient treated with antithyroid drugs. V usage is TRBV6-2 or TRBV6-3 and J usage is TRBJ2-7; TRBD2 matches 9 bases. The clonotype comes from a female donor with Graves disease. Written as DNA, the CDR3 is TGTGCCAGCAGTTACTTTCTTAGCGGGAGAATCTACGAGCAGTACTTC. Its translation: CASSYFLSGRIYEQYF.